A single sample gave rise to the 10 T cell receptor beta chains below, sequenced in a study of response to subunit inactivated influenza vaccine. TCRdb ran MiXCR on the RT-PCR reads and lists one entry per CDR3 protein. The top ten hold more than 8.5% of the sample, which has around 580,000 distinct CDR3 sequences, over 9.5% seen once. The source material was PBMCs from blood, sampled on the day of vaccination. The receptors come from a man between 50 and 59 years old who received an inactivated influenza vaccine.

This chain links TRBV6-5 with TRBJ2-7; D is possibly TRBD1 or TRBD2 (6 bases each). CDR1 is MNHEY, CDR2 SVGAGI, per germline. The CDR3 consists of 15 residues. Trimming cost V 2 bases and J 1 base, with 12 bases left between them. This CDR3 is CASSYRGTQSYEQYF. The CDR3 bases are TGTGCCAGCAGTTACCGCGGGACACAGTCCTACGAGCAGTACTTC.

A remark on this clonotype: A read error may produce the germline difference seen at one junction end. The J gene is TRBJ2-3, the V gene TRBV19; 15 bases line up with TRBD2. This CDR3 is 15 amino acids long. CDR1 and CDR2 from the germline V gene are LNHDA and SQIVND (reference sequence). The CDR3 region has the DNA TGTGACAGTAGATGGACTAGCGGGAGGGCGGATACGCAGTATTTT. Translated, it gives CDSRWTSGRADTQYF.

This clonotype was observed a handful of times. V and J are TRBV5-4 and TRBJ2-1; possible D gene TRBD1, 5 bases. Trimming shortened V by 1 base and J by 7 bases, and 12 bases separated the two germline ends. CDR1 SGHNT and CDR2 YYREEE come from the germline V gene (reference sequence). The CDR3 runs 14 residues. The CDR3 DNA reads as TGTGCCAGCAGCTTGTGGCAGGGTTTGAATGAGCAGTTCTTC. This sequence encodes CASSLWQGLNEQFF.

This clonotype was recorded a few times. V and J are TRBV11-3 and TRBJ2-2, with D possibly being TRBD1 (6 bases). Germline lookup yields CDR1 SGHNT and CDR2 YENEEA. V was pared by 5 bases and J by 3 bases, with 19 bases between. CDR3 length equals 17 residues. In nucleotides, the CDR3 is TGTGCCAGCAGCCCTAGGAAAGGGGGAAGTCACACCGGGGAGCTGTTTTTT. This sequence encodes CASSPRKGGSHTGELFF.

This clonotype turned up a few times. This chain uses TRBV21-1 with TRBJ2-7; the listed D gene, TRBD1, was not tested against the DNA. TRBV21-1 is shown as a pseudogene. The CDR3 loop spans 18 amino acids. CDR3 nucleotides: TGTGCCAGCAGCGCGAACCCCGACCGTGTGGACAGCGTCTACGAGCAGTACTTC. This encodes CASSANPDRVDSVYEQYF.

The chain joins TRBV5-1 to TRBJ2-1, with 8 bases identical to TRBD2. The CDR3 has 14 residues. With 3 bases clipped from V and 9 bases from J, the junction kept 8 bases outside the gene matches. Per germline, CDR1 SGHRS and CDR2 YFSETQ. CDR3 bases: TGCGCCAGCAGCTCTAGCGGGTCAGGGCCTGAGCAGTTCTTC. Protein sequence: CASSSSGSGPEQFF.

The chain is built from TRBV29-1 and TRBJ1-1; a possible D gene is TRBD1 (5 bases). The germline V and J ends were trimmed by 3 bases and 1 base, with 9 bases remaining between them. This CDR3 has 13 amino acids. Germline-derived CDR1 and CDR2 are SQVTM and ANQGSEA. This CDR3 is CSVEGQGNTEAFF. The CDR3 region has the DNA TGCAGCGTTGAGGGTCAGGGGAACACTGAAGCTTTCTTT.

The CDR3 DNA follows: TGCAGTGCGGCAGTCGACAGGGCCAGCGAGCAGTACTTC. Protein product: CSAAVDRASEQYF. The chain is built from TRBV20-1 and TRBJ2-7; 7 nucleotides line up with TRBD1. The CDR3 contains 13 residues. Germline trimming cut 6 bases from V and 6 bases from J; bases unmatched to any gene: 11. Germline V gene sequence: CDR1 DFQATT, CDR2 SNEGSKA (reference sequence).

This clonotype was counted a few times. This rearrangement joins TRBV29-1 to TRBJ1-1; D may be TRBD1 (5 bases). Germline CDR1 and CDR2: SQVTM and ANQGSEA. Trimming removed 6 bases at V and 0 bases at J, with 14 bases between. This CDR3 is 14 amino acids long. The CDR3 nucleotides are TGCAGCGTCCGGGCGCAGGGTATGAACACTGAAGCTTTCTTT. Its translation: CSVRAQGMNTEAFF.

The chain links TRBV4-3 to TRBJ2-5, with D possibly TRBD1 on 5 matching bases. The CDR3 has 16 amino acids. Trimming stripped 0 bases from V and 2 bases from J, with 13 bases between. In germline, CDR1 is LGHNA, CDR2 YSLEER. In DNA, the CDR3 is TGCGCCAGCAGCCAAGATAAGATCCAGGGTCAAGAGACCCAGTACTTC. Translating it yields CASSQDKIQGQETQYF.